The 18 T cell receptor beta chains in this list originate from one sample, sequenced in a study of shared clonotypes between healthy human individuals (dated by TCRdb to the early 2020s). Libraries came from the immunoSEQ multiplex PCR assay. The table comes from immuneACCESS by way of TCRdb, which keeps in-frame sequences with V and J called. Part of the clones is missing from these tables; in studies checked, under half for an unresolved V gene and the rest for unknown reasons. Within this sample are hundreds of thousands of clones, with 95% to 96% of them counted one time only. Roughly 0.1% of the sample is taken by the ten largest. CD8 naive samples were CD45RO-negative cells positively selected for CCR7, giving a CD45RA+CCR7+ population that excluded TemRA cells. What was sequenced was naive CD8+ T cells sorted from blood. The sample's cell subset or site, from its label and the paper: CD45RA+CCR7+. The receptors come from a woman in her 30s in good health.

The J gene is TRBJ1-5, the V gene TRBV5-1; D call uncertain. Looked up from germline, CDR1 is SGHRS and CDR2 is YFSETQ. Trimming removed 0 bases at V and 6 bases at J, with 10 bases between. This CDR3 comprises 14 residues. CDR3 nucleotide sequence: TGCGCCAGCAGCTTGGTCGGGGATGGTCAGCCCCAGCATTTT. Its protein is CASSLVGDGQPQHF.

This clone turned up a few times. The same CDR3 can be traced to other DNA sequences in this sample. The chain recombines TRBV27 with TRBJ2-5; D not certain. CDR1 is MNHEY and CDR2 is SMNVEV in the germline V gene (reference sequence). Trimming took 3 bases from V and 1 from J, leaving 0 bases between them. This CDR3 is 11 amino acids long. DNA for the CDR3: TGTGCCAGCAGTTTCCAAGAGACCCAGTACTTC. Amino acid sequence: CASSFQETQYF.

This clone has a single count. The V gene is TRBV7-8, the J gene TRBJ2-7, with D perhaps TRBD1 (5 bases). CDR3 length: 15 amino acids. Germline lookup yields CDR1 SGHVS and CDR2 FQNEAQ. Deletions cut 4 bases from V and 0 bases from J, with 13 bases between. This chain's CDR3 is CASSSPTEISYEQYF. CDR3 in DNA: TGTGCCAGCAGCTCCCCGACAGAGATCTCCTACGAGCAGTACTTC.

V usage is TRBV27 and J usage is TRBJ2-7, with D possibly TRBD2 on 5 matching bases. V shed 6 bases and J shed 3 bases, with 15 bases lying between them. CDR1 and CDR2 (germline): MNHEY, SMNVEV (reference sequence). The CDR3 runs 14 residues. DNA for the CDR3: TGTGCCAGCAGCTACGCGAGACGGGACTACGAGCAGTACTTC. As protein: CASSYARRDYEQYF.

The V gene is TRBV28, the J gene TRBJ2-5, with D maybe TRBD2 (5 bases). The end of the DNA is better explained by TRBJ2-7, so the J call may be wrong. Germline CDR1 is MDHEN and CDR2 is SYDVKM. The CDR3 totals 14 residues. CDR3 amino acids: CASRYGVTLYEQYF. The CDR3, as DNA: TGTGCCAGCAGGTACGGGGTGACGCTATACGAGCAGTACTTC.

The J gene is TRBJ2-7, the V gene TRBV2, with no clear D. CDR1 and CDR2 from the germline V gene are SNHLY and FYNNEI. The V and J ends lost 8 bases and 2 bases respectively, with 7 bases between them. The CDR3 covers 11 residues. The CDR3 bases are TGTGCCAGCGGCATCACCTACGAGCAGTACTTC. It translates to CASGITYEQYF.

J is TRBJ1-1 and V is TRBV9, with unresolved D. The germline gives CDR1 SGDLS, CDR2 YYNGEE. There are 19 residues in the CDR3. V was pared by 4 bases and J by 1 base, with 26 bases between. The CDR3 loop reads CASSNPLGGSLSRNTEAFF. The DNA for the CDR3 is TGTGCCAGCAGCAACCCCCTCGGAGGGTCCCTAAGCAGGAACACTGAAGCTTTCTTT. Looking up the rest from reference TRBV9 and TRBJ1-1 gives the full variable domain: DSGVTQTPKHLITATGQRVTLRCSPRSGDLSVYWYQQSLDQGLQFLIQYYNGEERAKGNILERFSAQQFPDLHSELNLSSLELGDSALYFCASSNPLGGSLSRNTEAFFGQGTRLTVV.

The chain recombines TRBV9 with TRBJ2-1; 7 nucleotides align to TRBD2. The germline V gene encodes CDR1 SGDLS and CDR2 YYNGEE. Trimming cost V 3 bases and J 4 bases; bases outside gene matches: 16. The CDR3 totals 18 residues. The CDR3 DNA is TGTGCCAGCAGCGATCGCCCTGGGAGGGCAGCTGGATACAATGAGCAGTTCTTC. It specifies CASSDRPGRAAGYNEQFF. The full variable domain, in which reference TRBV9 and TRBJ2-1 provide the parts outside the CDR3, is DSGVTQTPKHLITATGQRVTLRCSPRSGDLSVYWYQQSLDQGLQFLIQYYNGEERAKGNILERFSAQQFPDLHSELNLSSLELGDSALYFCASSDRPGRAAGYNEQFFGPGTRLTVL.

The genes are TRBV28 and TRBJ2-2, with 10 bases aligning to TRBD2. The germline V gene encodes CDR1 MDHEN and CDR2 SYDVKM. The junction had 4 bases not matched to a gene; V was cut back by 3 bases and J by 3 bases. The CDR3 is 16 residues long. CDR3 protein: CASSFPLAGDTGELFF. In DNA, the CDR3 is TGTGCCAGCAGTTTTCCTCTAGCGGGAGACACCGGGGAGCTGTTTTTT.

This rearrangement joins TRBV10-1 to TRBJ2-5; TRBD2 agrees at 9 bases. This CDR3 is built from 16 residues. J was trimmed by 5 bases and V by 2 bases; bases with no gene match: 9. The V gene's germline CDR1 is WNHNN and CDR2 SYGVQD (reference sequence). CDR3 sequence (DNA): TGCGCCAGCAGTGAGAGTGGTAGCGGGAGTCTCGAGACCCAGTACTTC. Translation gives CASSESGSGSLETQYF.

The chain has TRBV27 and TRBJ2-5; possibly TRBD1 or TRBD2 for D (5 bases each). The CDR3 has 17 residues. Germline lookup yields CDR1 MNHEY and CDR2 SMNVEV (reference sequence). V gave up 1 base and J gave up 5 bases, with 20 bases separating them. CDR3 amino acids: CASSLLGWGSDLETQYF. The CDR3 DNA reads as TGTGCCAGCAGTTTATTAGGTTGGGGGTCCGATCTGGAGACCCAGTACTTC.

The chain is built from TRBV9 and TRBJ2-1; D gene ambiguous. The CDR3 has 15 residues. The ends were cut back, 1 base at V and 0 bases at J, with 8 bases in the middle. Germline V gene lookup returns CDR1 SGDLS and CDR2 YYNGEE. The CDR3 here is CASSVSRSSYNEQFF. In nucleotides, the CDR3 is TGTGCCAGCAGCGTATCCAGGAGCTCCTACAATGAGCAGTTCTTC.

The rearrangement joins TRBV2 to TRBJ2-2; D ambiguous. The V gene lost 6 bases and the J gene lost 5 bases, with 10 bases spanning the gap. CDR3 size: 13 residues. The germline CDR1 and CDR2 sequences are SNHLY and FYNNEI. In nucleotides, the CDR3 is TGTGCCAGCAGGGTAGGGTTTACCGGGGAGCTGTTTTTT. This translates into CASRVGFTGELFF.

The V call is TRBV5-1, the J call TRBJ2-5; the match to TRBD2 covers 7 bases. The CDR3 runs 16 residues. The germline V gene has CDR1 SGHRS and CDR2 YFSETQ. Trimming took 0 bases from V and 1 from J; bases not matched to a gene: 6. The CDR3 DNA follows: TGCGCCAGCAGCTTGGAAGCGGGGACCTTCCAAGAGACCCAGTACTTC. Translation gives CASSLEAGTFQETQYF.

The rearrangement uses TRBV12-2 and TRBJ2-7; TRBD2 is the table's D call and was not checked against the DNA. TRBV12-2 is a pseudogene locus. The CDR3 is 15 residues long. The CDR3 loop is CASRVTSGRFYEQYF. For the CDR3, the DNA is TGTGCAAGTCGGGTGACTAGCGGGAGATTCTACGAGCAGTACTTC.

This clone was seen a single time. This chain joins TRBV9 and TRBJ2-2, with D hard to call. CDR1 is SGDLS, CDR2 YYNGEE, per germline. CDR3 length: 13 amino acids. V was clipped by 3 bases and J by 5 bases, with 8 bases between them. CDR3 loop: CASSDWETGELFF. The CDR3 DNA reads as TGTGCCAGCAGCGACTGGGAAACCGGGGAGCTGTTTTTT.

As DNA, the CDR3 is TGTGCCAGCAGTTACGTTCGGCTAGACAATGAGCAGTTCTTC. Translating gives CASSYVRLDNEQFF. The chain links TRBV6-6 to TRBJ2-1; D unclear. The ends were cut back, 2 bases at V and 5 bases at J, with 10 bases in the middle. Germline V gene sequence: CDR1 MNHNY, CDR2 SVGAGI (reference sequence). The CDR3 has 14 amino acids.

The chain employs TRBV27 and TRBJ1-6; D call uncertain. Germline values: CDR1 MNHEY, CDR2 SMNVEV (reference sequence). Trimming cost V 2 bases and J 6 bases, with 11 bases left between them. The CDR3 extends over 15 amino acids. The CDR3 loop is CASSLIPILNSPLHF. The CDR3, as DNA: TGTGCCAGCAGTTTAATCCCTATCCTTAATTCACCCCTCCACTTT.